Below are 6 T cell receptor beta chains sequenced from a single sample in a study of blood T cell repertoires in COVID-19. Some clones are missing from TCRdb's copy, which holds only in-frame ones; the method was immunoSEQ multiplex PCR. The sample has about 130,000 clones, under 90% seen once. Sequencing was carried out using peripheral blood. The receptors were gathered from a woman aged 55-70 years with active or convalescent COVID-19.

CDR3 bases: TGTGCCAGCAGTCCGGGACTAGCGGGTAGTCTCTCCTACAATGAGCAGTTCTTC. This translates into CASSPGLAGSLSYNEQFF. The chain joins TRBV27 to TRBJ2-1, with 12 nucleotides matching TRBD2. With 5 bases clipped from V and 0 bases from J, the junction kept 8 bases outside the gene matches. The CDR3 is 18 residues long. CDR1 and CDR2 from the germline V gene are MNHEY and SMNVEV (reference sequence).

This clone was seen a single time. The CDR3 loop is CASSPLAVSTDTQYF. The CDR3 region has the DNA TGTGCCAGCAGCCCGCTAGCGGTTAGCACAGATACGCAGTATTTT. V gene TRBV7-3 combines with J gene TRBJ2-3, with 7 bases lining up with TRBD2. The germline CDR1 and CDR2 sequences are SGHTA and FQGTGA. This CDR3 comprises 15 residues. Trimming removed 5 bases from V and 0 bases from J; junction bases left unmatched: 5.

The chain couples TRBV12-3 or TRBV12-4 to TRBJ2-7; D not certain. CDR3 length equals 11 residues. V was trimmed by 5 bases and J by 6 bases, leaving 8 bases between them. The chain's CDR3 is CASSKTSEQYF. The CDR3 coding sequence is TGTGCCAGCAGTAAGACATCCGAGCAGTACTTC.

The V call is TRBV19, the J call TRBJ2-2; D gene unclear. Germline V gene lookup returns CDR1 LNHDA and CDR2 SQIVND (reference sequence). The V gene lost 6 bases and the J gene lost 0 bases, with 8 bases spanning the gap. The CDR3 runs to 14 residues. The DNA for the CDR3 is TGTGCCAGTAGGGCAAATTCGAACACCGGGGAGCTGTTTTTT. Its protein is CASRANSNTGELFF.

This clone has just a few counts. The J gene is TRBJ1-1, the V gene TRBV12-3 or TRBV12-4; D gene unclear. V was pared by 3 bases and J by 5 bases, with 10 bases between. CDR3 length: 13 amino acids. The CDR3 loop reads CASSFPPATEAFF. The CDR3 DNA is TGTGCCAGCAGTTTCCCCCCAGCGACTGAAGCTTTCTTT.

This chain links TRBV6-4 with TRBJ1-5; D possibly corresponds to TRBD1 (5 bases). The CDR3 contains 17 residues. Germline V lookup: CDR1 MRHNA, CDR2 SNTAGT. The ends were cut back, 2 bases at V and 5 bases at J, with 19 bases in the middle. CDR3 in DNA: TGTGCCAGCAGTGACAGGCTCCTTATAGGGGTAGATCAGCCCCAGCATTTT. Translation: CASSDRLLIGVDQPQHF.